A selection of T cell receptor beta chains follows, all from one sample in a study of blood T cell repertoires in COVID-19. The repertoire was sequenced with immunoSEQ multiplex PCR; TCRdb's copy has only in-frame clones and lacks some. The data contain 180,000 or so clones, about 89% of them singletons. Material: peripheral blood. Receptors were obtained from a middle-aged man with active or convalescent COVID-19. Both conserved end residues are part of each CDR3. A D gene is named only where the DNA matches it firmly. Not all rows give a size; the values are once, few, many and, for expanded clones, a class.

size,V,D,J,DNA,CDR3
.,TRBV6-5,TRBD1,TRBJ1-2,TGTGCCAGCAGTAACTCACCACAGGGGGTGGGATATGGCTACACCTTC,CASSNSPQGVGYGYTF
.,TRBV27,.,TRBJ2-3,TGTGCCAGCAGTGGACTGGCCACAGATACGCAGTATTTT,CASSGLATDTQYF
.,TRBV3-1/TRBV3-2,TRBD2,TRBJ2-7,TGTGCCAGCAGCCAGTACCATGGGGGGGAGTTGAGTGAGCAGTACTTC,CASSQYHGGELSEQYF
.,TRBV4-3,.,TRBJ2-3,TGCGCCAGCAGCCAAGTTCCACGGGGTAGCGGTCTAGATACGCAGTATTTT,CASSQVPRGSGLDTQYF
.,TRBV3-1/TRBV3-2,.,TRBJ1-6,TGTGCCAGCAGCCGCCGACAATATAATTCACCCCTCCACTTT,CASSRRQYNSPLHF
.,TRBV27,.,TRBJ2-3,TGTGCCAGCACCGCTTTCAGCGGCCTCACAGATACGCAGTATTTT,CASTAFSGLTDTQYF
.,TRBV6-5,.,TRBJ1-2,TGTGCCAGCAGCAACAAATACCGCAACTATGGCTACACCTTC,CASSNKYRNYGYTF
.,TRBV11-2,TRBD1,TRBJ1-1,TGCGCCAGCAGCCGGACAGGGAGTACTGAAGCTTTCTTT,CASSRTGSTEAFF
.,TRBV27,.,TRBJ2-2,TGTGCCAGCAGCAAAATTACCTGGGCAGGGAACACCGGGGAGCTGTTTTTT,CASSKITWAGNTGELFF
.,TRBV12-5,TRBD1,TRBJ1-1,TGTGCTAGTGGTTTGCCGCCCCGGGACAGCCAAGCTTTCTTT,CASGLPPRDSQAFF
.,TRBV12-3/TRBV12-4,.,TRBJ2-7,TGTGCCAGCAGTTTAGGAGTCGAGCAGTACTTC,CASSLGVEQYF
.,TRBV30,.,TRBJ1-3,TGTGCCCGATCCCCGGGGGACTCTGGAAACACCATATATTTT,CARSPGDSGNTIYF
.,TRBV7-2,.,TRBJ1-5,TGTGCCAGCAGCTTAGCTCTGGGACTTAATCAGCCCCAGCATTTT,CASSLALGLNQPQHF
once,TRBV7-8,.,TRBJ1-1,TGTGCCAGCAGCACTATTACAGGGAACACTGAAGCTTTCTTT,CASSTITGNTEAFF
.,TRBV7-7,TRBD1,TRBJ1-1,TGTGCTAGCAGCTTCCGCGACAGGGGGGACACTGAAGCTTTCTTT,CASSFRDRGDTEAFF
.,TRBV3-1/TRBV3-2,TRBD1,TRBJ2-3,TGTGCCAGCAGCCCGAGGGGGCCGCTTGGATTTACGCAGTATTTT,CASSPRGPLGFTQYF
.,TRBV19,.,TRBJ1-1,TGTGCCAGTAGTATAGATCCTCCAGGGCAGAACACTGAAGCTTTCTTT,CASSIDPPGQNTEAFF
.,TRBV7-2,.,TRBJ1-4,TGTGCCAGCAGCTTAATTACGCAGGGGTCTAATGAAAAACTGTTTTTT,CASSLITQGSNEKLFF
.,TRBV28,.,TRBJ1-1,TGTGCCAGCACCATTCGGACAGCGAACACTGAAGCTTTCTTT,CASTIRTANTEAFF
.,TRBV2,TRBD1,TRBJ1-2,TGTGCCAGCAGGGAGGACAGGGGCGGCTACACCTTC,CASREDRGGYTF
once,TRBV18,TRBD1,TRBJ2-5,TGTGCCAGCTCACCTTGGACAGGAAAAGAGACCCAGTACTTC,CASSPWTGKETQYF
.,TRBV10-2,.,TRBJ2-7,TGCGCCAGCAGTGAGTCCGTCTACGAGCAGTACTTC,CASSESVYEQYF
.,TRBV25-1,TRBD2,TRBJ2-5,TGTGCCAGCCTGGCGGCTAGCGGAGAGACCCAGTACTTC,CASLAASGETQYF
.,TRBV9,TRBD1,TRBJ1-2,TGTGCCAGCAGCCAAAGGGGTGCAGGGGGAGGCTACACCTTC,CASSQRGAGGGYTF
.,TRBV6-5,.,TRBJ2-3,TGTGCCAGCAACGAGGTACATAGCACAGATACGCAGTATTTT,CASNEVHSTDTQYF
.,TRBV27,.,TRBJ1-1,TGTGCCAGCAGTTTATCAGGAGGCTTTGAAGCTTTCTTT,CASSLSGGFEAFF
.,TRBV19,.,TRBJ1-2,TGTGCCAGTAGTGGTACCTACAGGTTTAACTATGGCTACACCTTC,CASSGTYRFNYGYTF
once,TRBV5-4,.,TRBJ2-5,TGTGCCAGCAGCTTGAACGCGGGGGCGGAGACCCAGTACTTC,CASSLNAGAETQYF
once,TRBV20-1,.,TRBJ2-1,TGCAGTGCTAGTTTATCCGGGGGTGCCTACAATGAGCAGTTCTTC,CSASLSGGAYNEQFF
.,TRBV11-3,.,TRBJ1-6,TGTGCCAGCAGCCCCGGAGGGGGGGAGGGCTCACCCCTCCACTTT,CASSPGGGEGSPLHF
.,TRBV5-1,.,TRBJ1-1,TGCGCCAGCAGCTTGGTCGGGGTTTGGGGAGGAGGCACGAACACTGAAGCTTTCTTT,CASSLVGVWGGGTNTEAFF
.,TRBV5-6,TRBD1,TRBJ1-4,TGTGCCAGCAGCTCCCGGGGACAGGAAAAACTGTTTTTT,CASSSRGQEKLFF
.,TRBV29-1,.,TRBJ1-1,TGCAGCGTTGATCGCGGCAGAACTTCGAGGAACACTGAAGCTTTCTTT,CSVDRGRTSRNTEAFF
once,TRBV18,TRBD2,TRBJ2-3,TGTGCCAGCTCACCAATAGCGGGCTCTAGCACAGATACGCAGTATTTT,CASSPIAGSSTDTQYF
.,TRBV19,.,TRBJ1-5,TGTGCCAGTAGTATAGGTAGGGGTCAGCCCCAGCATTTT,CASSIGRGQPQHF
few,TRBV7-9,TRBD1,TRBJ1-1,TGTGCCAGCAGCTCAATCAGACAGGGTGGGGGAGACACTGAAGCTTTCTTT,CASSSIRQGGGDTEAFF
.,TRBV30,.,TRBJ1-2,TGTGCCTGGTCGAGTAACTATGGCTACACCTTC,CAWSSNYGYTF
.,TRBV2,TRBD1,TRBJ1-3,TGTGCCAGGGACAGGGGGATTAACTCTGGAAACACCATATATTTT,CARDRGINSGNTIYF
.,TRBV30,TRBD1,TRBJ1-1,TGTGCCTGGAGTTACTTGGGACAGGGCAATGAAGCTTTCTTT,CAWSYLGQGNEAFF
.,TRBV4-2,TRBD1,TRBJ1-4,TGTGCCAGCAGCCAGAGACAGGGGGCGCGTGAAAAACTGTTTTTT,CASSQRQGAREKLFF
.,TRBV28,.,TRBJ1-6,TGTGCCAGCAGTCTTGGGACTTACTCCTATAATTCACCCCTCCACTTT,CASSLGTYSYNSPLHF
once,TRBV14,.,TRBJ1-1,TGTGCCAGCAGCTACAGTATGAACACTGAAGCTTTCTTT,CASSYSMNTEAFF
.,TRBV3-1/TRBV3-2,TRBD2,TRBJ2-2,TGTGCCAGCAGCCAAGAGACTAGCCGAACCGGGGAGCTGTTTTTT,CASSQETSRTGELFF
.,TRBV12-3/TRBV12-4,.,TRBJ1-1,TGTGCCAGCAGTTTAACGGGGAACACTGAAGCTTTCTTT,CASSLTGNTEAFF
few,TRBV28,.,TRBJ1-2,TGTGCCAGCACCACAGGGAAAAGATATGGCTACACCTTC,CASTTGKRYGYTF
.,TRBV7-2,TRBD1,TRBJ1-5,TGTGCCAGCAGCACACGAATGACAGGGGCCCAGCCCCAGCATTTT,CASSTRMTGAQPQHF
.,TRBV3-1/TRBV3-2,TRBD2,TRBJ2-7,TGTGCCAGCAGCCAAGAACGGCCTAGCGGGCCCTCCTACGAGCAGTACTTC,CASSQERPSGPSYEQYF